The entry below gives a single T cell receptor (beta chain) sequence along with its context. V was clipped by 0 bases and J by 2 bases, with 11 bases between them. Germline V gene lookup returns CDR1 SGHVS and CDR2 FQNEAQ. The CDR3 length is 15 residues. Original processing notes: Reference gene primer amplification yielded estimated nucleated cell counts. Only in-frame clones appear in the TCRdb table, and some are missing; sequencing was by immunoSEQ multiplex PCR. The D gene and trimming were derived from the DNA, and the V and J assignments and clone size from that table. Of some 420,000 clones listed, 75% to 90% are singletons. The sample belongs to a study of blood T cell repertoires in COVID-19. Overall study: Samples representing acute and convalescent COVID-19 were sourced from the United States, Italy and Spain.

Participants' own reports of clinical history determined their cohort assignment. Among Cohort 3 donors, those recovered had two negative PCRs, clearance, or symptom resolution. Source material: PBMCs or T cells enriched from blood (not recorded which). This clonotype originated in a man aged 25 to 40 who had recovered from COVID-19. V usage is TRBV7-8 and J usage is TRBJ2-7; no clear D gene. The CDR3 DNA reads TGTGCCAGCAGCTTAGCCCCATCCCCCCCCTACGAGCAGTACTTC. It specifies CASSLAPSPPYEQYF.